This T cell receptor (beta chain) derives from a study of cytomegalovirus exposure and HLA in healthy donors. Study details: T cells numbering around 190 million yielded more than 95 million unique TCR beta sequences in an earlier analysis.

Study-level findings and limits: Links to common viral pathogens appeared, in a later analysis, for several of the most significant clusters.

As regards this clone: Its antigen is undetermined.

This CDR3 spans 18 amino acids. After removal of 3 bases from V and 2 bases from J, the junction contained 16 bases not matched to a gene. The V gene's germline CDR1 is SGHTS and CDR2 YDEGEE. The PCR ran on 60 Vbeta and 13 Jbeta primers. Libraries were prepared by immunoSEQ multiplex PCR; TCRdb keeps only in-frame clonotypes and omits some of them. The sample includes 250,000 to 350,000 clones, 80% of them seen just once. This chain connects TRBV5-8 to TRBJ2-7, with 8 bases fitting TRBD1. This TCR derives from a girl aged 2-15 years in good health and CMV-seronegative. The sequenced material came from PBMCs. The CDR3 loop is CASSYRTGGTANPYEQYF. In nucleotides, the CDR3 is TGTGCCAGCAGCTACCGAACAGGGGGTACCGCAAACCCCTACGAGCAGTACTTC.